The source of this T cell receptor beta chain is a study of blood T cell repertoires in COVID-19. The wider study: PBMCs, B-cell-depleted T cells, or T cells provided the cDNA or gDNA that made up the material.

CDR1 and CDR2 from the germline V gene are SGHTA and FQGNSA. CDR3 length: 14 residues. V lost 5 bases, J lost 10 bases, and 10 bases stayed unmatched. Participants had their cohort set by participant-reported clinical history. Donors in Cohort 3 counted as recovered after two negative PCRs, clearance, or symptom resolution. In the study's own analysis: Counts of nucleated cells, estimated from reference gene primer amplification, were obtained. Some clones are missing from TCRdb's copy, which holds only in-frame ones; the method was immunoSEQ multiplex PCR. V, J and clone size derive from that table, while D and trimming were established from the DNA sequence. The sample has roughly 300,000 clones, 92% seen once.

This chain links TRBV7-2 with TRBJ2-1, with 8 bases identical to TRBD2. The specimen sequenced was PBMCs or T cells enriched from blood (not recorded which). This receptor was taken from a woman under 40 who had recovered from COVID-19. CDR3 in DNA: TGTGCCAGCAGCGGCCTGGGACTAGTGATCGAGCAGTTCTTC. Its protein is CASSGLGLVIEQFF.